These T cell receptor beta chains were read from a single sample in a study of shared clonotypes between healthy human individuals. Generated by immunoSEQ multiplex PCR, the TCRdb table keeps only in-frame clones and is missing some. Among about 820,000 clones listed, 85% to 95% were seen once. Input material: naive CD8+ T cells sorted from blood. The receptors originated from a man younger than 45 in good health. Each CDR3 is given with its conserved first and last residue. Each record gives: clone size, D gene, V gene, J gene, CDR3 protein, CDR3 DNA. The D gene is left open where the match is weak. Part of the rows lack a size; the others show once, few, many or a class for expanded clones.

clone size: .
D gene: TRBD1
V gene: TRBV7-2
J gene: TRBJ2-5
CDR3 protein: CASSTRQGVGETQYF
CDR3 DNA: TGTGCCAGCAGCACCCGACAGGGGGTAGGGGAGACCCAGTACTTC

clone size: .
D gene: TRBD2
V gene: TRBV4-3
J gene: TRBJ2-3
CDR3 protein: CASSQDRASGKRADTQYF
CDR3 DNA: TGCGCCAGCAGCCAAGATAGGGCTAGCGGGAAGCGGGCAGATACGCAGTATTTT

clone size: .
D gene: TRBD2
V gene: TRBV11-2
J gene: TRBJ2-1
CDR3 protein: CASNSAAGEVRSYNEQFF
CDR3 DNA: TGTGCCAGCAACTCGGCAGCGGGAGAGGTTAGGTCCTACAATGAGCAGTTCTTC

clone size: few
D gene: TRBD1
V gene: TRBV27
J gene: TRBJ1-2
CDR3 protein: CASSLSYRDRAPYGYTF
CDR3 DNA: TGTGCCAGCAGTTTATCGTACAGGGACAGGGCTCCCTATGGCTACACCTTC

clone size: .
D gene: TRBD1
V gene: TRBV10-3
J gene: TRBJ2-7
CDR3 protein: CAITLGQGPLYEQYF
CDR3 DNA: TGTGCCATCACTTTAGGACAGGGGCCCCTTTACGAGCAGTACTTC

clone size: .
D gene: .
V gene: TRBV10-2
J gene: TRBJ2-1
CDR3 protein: CASSGTPLPNEQFF
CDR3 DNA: TGCGCCAGCAGTGGGACGCCTCTCCCCAATGAGCAGTTCTTC

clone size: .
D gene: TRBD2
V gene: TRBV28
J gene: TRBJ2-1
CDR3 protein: CASSSRTRLHEQFF
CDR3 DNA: TGTGCCAGCAGTTCTCGGACTAGATTGCATGAGCAGTTCTTC

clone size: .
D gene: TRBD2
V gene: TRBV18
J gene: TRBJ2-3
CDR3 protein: CASSPAIAGGPPDTQYF
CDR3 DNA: TGTGCCAGCTCACCGGCGATAGCGGGAGGGCCCCCAGATACGCAGTATTTT

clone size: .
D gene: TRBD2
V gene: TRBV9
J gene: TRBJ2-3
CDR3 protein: CASSARLAGGGTDTQYF
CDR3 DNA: TGTGCCAGCAGCGCCCGACTAGCGGGAGGCGGCACAGATACGCAGTATTTT

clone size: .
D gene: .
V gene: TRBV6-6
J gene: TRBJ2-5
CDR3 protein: CASSYSKEKGQGTQYF
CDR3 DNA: TGTGCCAGCAGTTACTCGAAGGAAAAGGGGCAGGGGACCCAGTACTTC

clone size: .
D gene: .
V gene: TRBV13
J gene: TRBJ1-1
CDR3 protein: CASSSGLGNTEAFF
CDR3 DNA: TGTGCCAGCAGCTCAGGGTTGGGGAACACTGAAGCTTTCTTT

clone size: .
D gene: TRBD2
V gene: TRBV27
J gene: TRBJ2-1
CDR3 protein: CASSSGGRYNEQFF
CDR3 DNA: TGTGCCAGTAGTAGCGGGGGCCGCTACAATGAGCAGTTCTTC

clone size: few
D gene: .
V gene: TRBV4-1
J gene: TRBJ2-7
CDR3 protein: CASSLRGAPQGLGSEQYF
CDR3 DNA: TGCGCCAGCAGCCTCCGCGGGGCCCCCCAGGGCTTAGGCTCCGAGCAGTACTTC

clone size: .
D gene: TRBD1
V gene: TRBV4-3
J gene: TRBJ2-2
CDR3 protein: CASSQEGQVSWTGELFF
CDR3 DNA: TGCGCCAGCAGCCAAGAAGGACAGGTCTCGTGGACCGGGGAGCTGTTTTTT

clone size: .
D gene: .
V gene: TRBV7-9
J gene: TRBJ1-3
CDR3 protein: CASSSWREGNTIYF
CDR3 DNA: TGTGCCAGCAGCTCCTGGCGGGAAGGAAACACCATATATTTT

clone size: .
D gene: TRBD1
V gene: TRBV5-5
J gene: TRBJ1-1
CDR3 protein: CASSLVQGAEAFF
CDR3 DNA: TGTGCCAGCAGCTTGGTGCAGGGGGCTGAGGCTTTCTTT

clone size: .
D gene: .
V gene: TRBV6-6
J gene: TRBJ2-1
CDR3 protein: CASSHRGRYNEQFF
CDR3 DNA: TGTGCCAGCAGTCATAGGGGGAGATACAATGAGCAGTTCTTC

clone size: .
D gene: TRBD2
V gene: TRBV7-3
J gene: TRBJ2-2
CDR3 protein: CASSLRTSGTGELFF
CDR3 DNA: TGTGCCAGCAGCTTAAGAACTAGCGGTACCGGGGAGCTGTTTTTT

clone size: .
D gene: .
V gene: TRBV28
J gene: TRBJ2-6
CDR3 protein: CASGPRANVLTF
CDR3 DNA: TGTGCCTCTGGCCCCCGGGCCAACGTCCTGACTTTC

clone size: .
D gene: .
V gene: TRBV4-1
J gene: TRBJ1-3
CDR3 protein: CASSRRESGNTIYF
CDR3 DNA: TGCGCCAGCAGCCGCAGAGAATCTGGAAACACCATATATTTT

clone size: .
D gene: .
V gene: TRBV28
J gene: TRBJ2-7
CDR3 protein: CASTPRRSHEQYF
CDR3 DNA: TGTGCCAGCACCCCGCGGCGTTCCCACGAGCAGTACTTC

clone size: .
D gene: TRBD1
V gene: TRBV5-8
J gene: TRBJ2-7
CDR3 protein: CASSLAGQGVEYEQYF
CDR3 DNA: TGTGCCAGCAGCTTGGCGGGACAGGGGGTGGAGTACGAGCAGTACTTC

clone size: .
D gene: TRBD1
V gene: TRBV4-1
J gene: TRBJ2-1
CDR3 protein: CASTYTGTATNEQFF
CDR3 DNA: TGCGCCAGCACTTATACCGGGACAGCAACCAATGAGCAGTTCTTC

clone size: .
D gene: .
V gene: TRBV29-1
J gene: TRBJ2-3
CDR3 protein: CSVEYETDTQYF
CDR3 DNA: TGCAGCGTTGAGTATGAGACAGATACGCAGTATTTT

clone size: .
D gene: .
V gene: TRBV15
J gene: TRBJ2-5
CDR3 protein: CATRLSLYQETQYF
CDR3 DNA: TGTGCCACCAGACTTAGCCTCTACCAAGAGACCCAGTACTTC

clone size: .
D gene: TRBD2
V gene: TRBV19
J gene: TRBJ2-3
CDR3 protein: CASSITPSGSDTQYF
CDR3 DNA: TGTGCCAGTAGTATAACCCCTAGCGGCTCAGATACGCAGTATTTT

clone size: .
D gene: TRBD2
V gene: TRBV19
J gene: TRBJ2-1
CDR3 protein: CASTHVAGAYNEQFF
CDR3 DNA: TGTGCCAGCACTCATGTAGCGGGGGCCTACAATGAGCAGTTCTTC

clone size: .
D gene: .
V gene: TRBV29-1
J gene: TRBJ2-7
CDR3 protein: CSVRTYRGANEQYF
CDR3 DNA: TGCAGCGTCCGCACCTATAGGGGGGCGAACGAGCAGTACTTC

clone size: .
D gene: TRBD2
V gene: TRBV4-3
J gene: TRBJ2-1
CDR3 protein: CASSQWAGRDNYNEQFF
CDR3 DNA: TGCGCCAGCAGCCAATGGGCCGGGAGGGATAACTACAATGAGCAGTTCTTC

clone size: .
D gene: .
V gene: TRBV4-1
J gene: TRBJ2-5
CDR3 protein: CASGEGERGMETQYF
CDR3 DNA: TGCGCCAGCGGGGAAGGGGAAAGGGGGATGGAGACCCAGTACTTC

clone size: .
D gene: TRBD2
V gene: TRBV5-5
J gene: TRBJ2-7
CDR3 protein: CASSLGGTSSYEQYF
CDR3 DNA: TGTGCCAGCAGCTTGGGCGGGACTAGCTCGTACGAGCAGTACTTC

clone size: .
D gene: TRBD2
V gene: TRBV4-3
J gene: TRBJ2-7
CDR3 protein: CASSQGEAGVYEQYF
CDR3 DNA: TGCGCCAGCAGCCAAGGTGAAGCGGGAGTATACGAGCAGTACTTC